This entry lists 11 T cell receptor beta chains sequenced from one sample in a study of blood T cell repertoires in COVID-19. The protocol was immunoSEQ multiplex PCR, while the TCRdb copy is restricted to in-frame clones and leaves out a portion. The sample yields about 270,000 clones, around four fifths seen once. What was sequenced was peripheral blood. Every receptor here comes from a man aged 80 or over with acute or convalescent COVID-19.

The chain combines TRBV7-9 with TRBJ2-1, with 7 bases fitting TRBD1. The CDR3 is 13 amino acids. V lost 9 bases and J lost 7; bases outside the gene matches: 9. From germline, CDR1 is SEHNR and CDR2 FQNEAQ (reference sequence). CDR3 region: CASGQGGLNEQFF. The CDR3 nucleotides read TGTGCCAGTGGCCAAGGGGGCTTAAATGAGCAGTTCTTC.

The chain couples TRBV5-5 to TRBJ2-7, with TRBD1 identical over 8 bases. Germline-derived CDR1 and CDR2 are SGHKS and YYEKEE (reference sequence). Losses at the gene ends were 0 bases for V and 10 bases for J; bases not matched to a gene: 12. The CDR3 is 15 amino acids. CDR3: CASSLVGTGLVFQYF. For the CDR3, the DNA is TGTGCCAGCAGCTTGGTCGGGACAGGACTTGTTTTTCAGTACTTC.

CDR3 in amino acids: CASSPRSGGASGANVLTF. The CDR3 DNA sequence: TGTGCCAGCAGCCCGAGGAGCGGGGGAGCGAGTGGGGCCAACGTCCTGACTTTC. The chain links TRBV5-4 to TRBJ2-6; the match to TRBD2 covers 8 bases. The germline gives CDR1 SGHNT, CDR2 YYREEE (reference sequence). The length of the CDR3 is 18 residues. V shed 4 bases, J shed 3 bases, and the junction held 12 bases outside the gene matches.

The V call is TRBV5-6, the J call TRBJ1-2, with a possible D match to TRBD1 (5 bases). This CDR3 comprises 13 residues. Looked up from germline, CDR1 is SGHDT and CDR2 is YYEEEE. V gave up 0 bases and J gave up 7 bases, with 10 bases separating them. CDR3 coding DNA: TGTGCCAGCAGCTTGGGTCGGGGACTTGGCTACACCTTC. Amino acid sequence: CASSLGRGLGYTF.

The J gene is TRBJ1-4, the V gene TRBV2; no reliable D call. The V gene's germline CDR1 is SNHLY and CDR2 FYNNEI. The CDR3 runs to 11 residues. V lost 6 bases, J lost 6 bases, and 5 bases lay in between. Written as DNA, the CDR3 is TGTGCCAGCAGCGCAGATGAAAAACTGTTTTTT. Its translation: CASSADEKLFF.

The chain carries TRBV10-2 and TRBJ2-3, with TRBD2 matching over 7 bases. Germline lookup yields CDR1 WSHSY and CDR2 SAAADI. CDR3 length: 14 amino acids. V trimming: 2 bases; J trimming: 8 bases; junction bases outside the gene matches: 7. The CDR3 is CASSEGLAVGTQYF. The DNA for the CDR3 is TGCGCCAGCAGTGAGGGGCTAGCGGTTGGTACGCAGTATTTT.

This chain connects TRBV18 to TRBJ2-5; 9 bases map to TRBD1. This CDR3 has 16 amino acids. The germline V gene encodes CDR1 KGHSH and CDR2 LQKENI. With 6 bases clipped from V and 4 bases from J, the junction kept 12 bases outside the gene matches. In DNA form, the CDR3 reads TGTGCCAGCTCTCAAAATACAGGGGGCGGGAGAGAGACCCAGTACTTC. It yields the protein CASSQNTGGGRETQYF.

V gene TRBV28 combines with J gene TRBJ1-2; D ambiguous. The CDR3 runs 12 residues. CDR1 is MDHEN, CDR2 SYDVKM, per germline. The ends were cut back, 5 bases at V and 8 bases at J, with 12 bases in the middle. The CDR3 bases are TGTGCCAGCAGTGGAGGGTCATGGGGCTACACCTTC. This codes for CASSGGSWGYTF.

The rearrangement links TRBV28 to TRBJ1-5, with 9 bases aligning to TRBD1. Germline V gene lookup returns CDR1 MDHEN and CDR2 SYDVKM. With 5 bases clipped from V and 3 bases from J, the junction kept 5 bases outside the gene matches. CDR3 length: 15 amino acids. The CDR3 DNA is TGTGCCAGCAGTACGCGGGACAGGGACAATCAGCCCCAGCATTTT. Residues: CASSTRDRDNQPQHF.

The V and J genes are TRBV18 and TRBJ1-1, with D possibly TRBD1 on 5 matching bases. Trimming left V 3 bases short and J 1 base short, with 9 bases between. This CDR3 contains 14 residues. Germline CDR1 KGHSH, CDR2 LQKENI. The CDR3 bases are TGTGCCAGCTCACCCCTCAGGGCGAACACTGAAGCTTTCTTT. This gives the protein CASSPLRANTEAFF.

The chain links TRBV9 to TRBJ2-7; 14 positions agree with TRBD2. CDR1 and CDR2 from the germline V gene are SGDLS and YYNGEE. After removal of 0 bases from V and 2 bases from J, the junction contained 1 base not matched to a gene. There are 16 residues in the CDR3. The CDR3 spells CASSVAGLAGAYEQYF. The DNA for the CDR3 is TGTGCCAGCAGCGTAGCGGGACTAGCGGGAGCCTACGAGCAGTACTTC.